This passage covers 23 T cell receptor beta chains from one sample sequenced in a study of a mutant IDH1 vaccine in newly diagnosed glioma. For these TCRs, the target antigens are not known. Sequencing was performed with immunoSEQ multiplex PCR; in TCRdb, only in-frame clones are kept and a portion is missing. The table lists 45,000 or so clones, roughly 79% of them singletons. Time point reported: week 35, safety follow-up. Every vaccination contained 300 ug of the mutant IDH1 20-mer peptide and was paired with topical imiquimod. The source material was PBMCs, sampled from a glioma patient whose treatment included an IDH1 peptide vaccine. These receptors originate from a woman between 35 and 50 years old with glioma. Some clones in this sample may be carry-over from other donors' samples.

This clone appeared once. The J gene is TRBJ2-1, the V gene TRBV7-8, with D perhaps matching TRBD1 (5 bases). The CDR3 is 15 residues long. The germline V gene has CDR1 SGHVS and CDR2 FQNEAQ. V lost 4 bases and J 1 base, leaving 11 bases between the germline ends. CDR3 sequence: CASSSRQRSYNEQFF. The CDR3 DNA follows: TGTGCCAGCAGCTCCAGACAGAGATCCTACAATGAGCAGTTCTTC.

This chain connects TRBV5-1 to TRBJ1-1; D remains unclear. The CDR3 consists of 12 residues. From germline, CDR1 is SGHRS and CDR2 YFSETQ. Deletions cut 1 base from V and 1 base from J, with 2 bases between. For the CDR3, the DNA is TGCGCCAGCAGCTTGACGAACACTGAAGCTTTCTTT. The encoded protein is CASSLTNTEAFF.

The genes are TRBV11-2 and TRBJ1-2; no definite D call. The germline CDR1 and CDR2 sequences are SGHAT and FQNNGV. This CDR3 comprises 17 residues. V shed 0 bases and J shed 0 bases, with 14 bases lying between them. The chain's CDR3 is CASSLDPSATANYGYTF. In nucleotides, the CDR3 is TGTGCCAGCAGCTTAGATCCGTCGGCCACAGCTAACTATGGCTACACCTTC.

The chain couples TRBV5-6 to TRBJ2-1, with 7 bases lining up with TRBD1. The CDR3 is made up of 13 amino acids. Looked up from germline, CDR1 is SGHDT and CDR2 is YYEEEE. J lost 10 bases, V lost 4 bases, and 8 bases had no gene match. The CDR3 loop is CASSPTGMGEQFF. CDR3 nucleotide sequence: TGTGCCAGCAGCCCGACAGGGATGGGGGAGCAGTTCTTC.

This chain connects TRBV5-1 to TRBJ1-6; tentative D call: TRBD1 (6 bases). Germline loops: CDR1 SGHRS, CDR2 YFSETQ. This CDR3 is 14 amino acids long. Trimming left V 7 bases short and J 3 bases short, with 11 bases between. CDR3 region: CASGGGVYNSPLHF. The CDR3 bases are TGCGCCAGCGGAGGGGGTGTCTATAATTCACCCCTCCACTTT. Full variable domain (missing parts from reference TRBV5-1 and TRBJ1-6): KAGVTQTPRYLIKTRGQQVTLSCSPISGHRSVSWYQQTPGQGLQFLFEYFSETQRNKGNFPGRFSGRQFSNSRSEMNVSTLELGDSALYLCASGGGVYNSPLHFGNGTRLTVT.

The chain employs TRBV28 and TRBJ2-7; D possibly uses TRBD1 or TRBD2 (6 bases each). The CDR3 consists of 15 residues. Germline loops: CDR1 MDHEN, CDR2 SYDVKM. V was cut by 7 bases and J by 3 bases, with 19 bases left in between. Here the CDR3 DNA reads TGTGCCAGCACCCTAGGGGGGTACCGTCTCTACGAGCAGTACTTC. Its translation is CASTLGGYRLYEQYF.

The chain has TRBV9 and TRBJ1-4; D unclear. This CDR3 comprises 19 residues. In germline, CDR1 is SGDLS, CDR2 YYNGEE. The V end was cut by 5 bases, the J end by 7 bases, with 30 bases between. In nucleotides, the CDR3 is TGTGCCAGCAGTTCACGACCGGGCCCCGGTCCCGTATTGCGTGAAAAACTGTTTTTT. It codes for CASSSRPGPGPVLREKLFF.

The chain carries TRBV6-6 and TRBJ1-1; TRBD1 aligns across 9 bases. The CDR3 runs 14 residues. V dropped 4 bases and J dropped 3; count of bases not matched to a gene: 3. Per the germline V gene, CDR1 is MNHNY and CDR2 is SVGAGI (reference sequence). The CDR3, as DNA: TGTGCCAGCAGTTCTCGACAGGGGGACACTGAAGCTTTCTTT. Its translation is CASSSRQGDTEAFF.

The chain uses TRBV7-8 and TRBJ2-3; 10 nucleotides match TRBD2. The V gene end was trimmed by 0 bases and the J gene end by 6 bases; junction bases not matched to a gene: 6. The CDR3 is made up of 16 amino acids. Germline-derived CDR1 and CDR2 are SGHVS and FQNEAQ. The CDR3 reads CASSLAPSGRSDTQYF. The CDR3 bases are TGTGCCAGCAGCTTAGCGCCTAGCGGGAGATCCGATACGCAGTATTTT. Based on the CDR3 plus reference TRBV7-8 and TRBJ2-3, the full variable domain is GAGVSQSPRYKVAKRGQDVALRCDPISGHVSLFWYQQALGQGPEFLTYFQNEAQLDKSGLPSDRFFAERPEGSVSTLKIQRTQQEDSAVYLCASSLAPSGRSDTQYFGPGTRLTVL.

The chain joins TRBV18 to TRBJ2-1; 7 positions match TRBD2. The CDR3 has 13 residues. Germline V gene data show CDR1 as KGHSH and CDR2 as LQKENI. The junction had 3 bases not matched to a gene; V was cut back by 3 bases and J by 7 bases. CDR3 region: CASSPGLGNEQFF. DNA of the CDR3: TGTGCCAGCTCACCCGGACTAGGTAATGAGCAGTTCTTC.

The V and J genes are TRBV10-3 and TRBJ1-2; D perhaps matches TRBD1 (6 bases). Germline V CDR1 and CDR2: ENHRY, SYGVKD. The CDR3 spans 14 residues. V was clipped by 7 bases and J by 6 bases, with 18 bases between them. The DNA for the CDR3 is TGTGCCATCAACGGTCTCAGGGGCGCGGATGGCTACACCTTC. It translates to CAINGLRGADGYTF.

V usage is TRBV9 and J usage is TRBJ2-6; D is undetermined. V was trimmed by 0 bases and J by 2 bases, leaving 15 bases between them. Germline values: CDR1 SGDLS, CDR2 YYNGEE. This CDR3 region has 18 residues. CDR3 nucleotide sequence: TGTGCCAGCAGCGTAGGGTCCCGTTCCGATACTGGGGCCAACGTCCTGACTTTC. The encoded protein is CASSVGSRSDTGANVLTF. The full variable domain, completed using reference TRBV9 and TRBJ2-6, is DSGVTQTPKHLITATGQRVTLRCSPRSGDLSVYWYQQSLDQGLQFLIQYYNGEERAKGNILERFSAQQFPDLHSELNLSSLELGDSALYFCASSVGSRSDTGANVLTFGAGSRLTVL.

The CDR3 sequence is CASSWATFYEQYF. The CDR3 DNA follows: TGTGCCAGCAGCTGGGCCACCTTCTACGAGCAGTACTTC. This chain links TRBV5-5 with TRBJ2-7, with D unresolved. CDR3 length equals 13 residues. The V end was cut by 3 bases, the J end by 3 bases, with 10 bases between. Germline CDR1 SGHKS, CDR2 YYEKEE (reference sequence).

The J gene is TRBJ1-2, the V gene TRBV19; unclear D gene. The V gene's germline CDR1 is LNHDA and CDR2 SQIVND (reference sequence). Trimming removed 3 bases at V and 6 bases at J, with 20 bases between. CDR3 length: 16 amino acids. CDR3 sequence: CASSIILGRRSDGYTF. The CDR3 DNA reads as TGTGCCAGTAGTATTATTTTGGGGAGAAGGTCCGATGGCTACACCTTC.

The chain employs TRBV4-3 and TRBJ1-1; maybe TRBD1 (5 bases). Trimming pared 4 bases from V and 3 bases from J, leaving 12 bases between. Germline V lookup: CDR1 LGHNA, CDR2 YSLEER. The CDR3 sequence is 14 residues long. Here the CDR3 DNA reads TGCGCCAGCAGCCGCGGGGGAGACTACACTGAAGCTTTCTTT. It yields the protein CASSRGGDYTEAFF.

This chain connects TRBV18 to TRBJ2-7; D is unresolved. The CDR3 spans 12 residues. Germline V lookup: CDR1 KGHSH, CDR2 LQKENI. Trimming took off 3 bases at V and 0 bases at J, with 3 bases between the two ends. CDR3 residues: CASSPSSYEQYF. The CDR3 bases are TGTGCCAGCTCACCGAGCTCCTACGAGCAGTACTTC.

Of note for this clone: An end of the junction differs from the germline gene, which may be a read error. J is TRBJ1-1 and V is TRBV7-7, with D perhaps TRBD1 (5 bases). The CDR3 covers 13 residues. CDR1 SSHAT and CDR2 FNYEAQ come from the germline V gene (reference sequence). The CDR3 nucleotides are TGTGCTAGCAGCCAGGGCCCAGCCACTGAAGCTTTCTTT. Amino acid sequence: CASSQGPATEAFF.

The V and J genes are TRBV5-1 and TRBJ1-1; D not certain. The ends were cut back, 4 bases at V and 7 bases at J, with 17 bases in the middle. From germline, CDR1 is SGHRS and CDR2 YFSETQ. CDR3 length equals 14 residues. CDR3 DNA: TGCGCCAGCAGCGAACTTTTTAGTAGTGTTGAAGCTTTCTTT. Translating gives CASSELFSSVEAFF. Filled out from reference TRBV5-1 and TRBJ1-1, the complete variable domain reads KAGVTQTPRYLIKTRGQQVTLSCSPISGHRSVSWYQQTPGQGLQFLFEYFSETQRNKGNFPGRFSGRQFSNSRSEMNVSTLELGDSALYLCASSELFSSVEAFFGQGTRLTVV.

This chain connects TRBV4-3 to TRBJ1-1; the D is unclear. Germline lookup yields CDR1 LGHNA and CDR2 YSLEER. Deletions cut 1 base from V and 7 bases from J, with 10 bases between. The length of the CDR3 is 13 residues. The CDR3 reads CASSQVIGHEAFF. In DNA, the CDR3 is TGCGCCAGCAGCCAAGTAATAGGCCATGAAGCTTTCTTT.

The chain is built from TRBV7-9 and TRBJ2-5, with D maybe TRBD1 (6 bases). Trimming stripped 5 bases from V and 2 bases from J, with 15 bases between. The CDR3 covers 15 residues. Germline V lookup: CDR1 SEHNR, CDR2 FQNEAQ (reference sequence). The CDR3 bases are TGTGCCAGCAGCAACCGCAGGGGCCTTCAAGAGACCCAGTACTTC. This codes for CASSNRRGLQETQYF.

This chain links TRBV28 with TRBJ1-2, with D uncertain. This CDR3 is 13 amino acids long. CDR1 is MDHEN, CDR2 SYDVKM, per germline. V lost 8 bases to trimming and J lost 6 bases, with 16 bases between them. DNA of the CDR3: TGTGCCAGCCTCCTTGGAGGGCAAGATGGCTACACCTTC. The encoded protein is CASLLGGQDGYTF.

The CDR3 region has the DNA TGTGCCACTAGTTCCTTCCCTAAAGCCCCCTACGAGCAGTACTTC. This translates into CATSSFPKAPYEQYF. The genes are TRBV27 and TRBJ2-7; the D is unclear. In germline, CDR1 is MNHEY, CDR2 SMNVEV (reference sequence). The CDR3 is 15 residues long. With 10 bases removed from V and 2 bases from J, the gap between germline ends came to 21 bases.

V and J are TRBV7-3 and TRBJ2-7, with 9 bases aligning to TRBD2. J lost 4 bases, V lost 1 base, and 8 bases had no gene match. This CDR3 has 16 residues. The germline V gene has CDR1 SGHTA and CDR2 FQGTGA. In DNA form, the CDR3 reads TGTGCCAGCAGCTTAAATGGGCCTAGCGGGGTATACGAGCAGTACTTC. Translation: CASSLNGPSGVYEQYF.